These T cell receptor beta chains were read from a single sample in a study of control samples from healthy donors and cancer patients. Generated by immunoSEQ multiplex PCR, the TCRdb table keeps only in-frame clones and is missing some. Seen here are around 170,000 clones, approximately 94% observed once, and the top ten hold approximately 1.4%. The sample was blood. The source is a man younger than 40 in good health. Each CDR3 is given with its conserved first and last residue. A D gene is named only where the DNA matches it firmly. Not all rows give a size; the values are once, few, many and, for expanded clones, a class.

clone_size	d_call	v_call	j_call	cdr3_nt	cdr3_aa
NA	TRBD2	TRBV11-2	TRBJ2-3	TGTGCCAGCAGCGAGAGCGGGACTAGCACAGATACGCAGTATTTT	CASSESGTSTDTQYF
NA	NA	TRBV5-4	TRBJ2-1	TGTGCCAGCAGCTCCCCCCCGAGCTCCTACAATGAGCAGTTCTTC	CASSSPPSSYNEQFF
NA	TRBD1	TRBV6-2/TRBV6-3	TRBJ2-2	TGTGCCAGCAGATACGGGACAGTGGGGAACACCGGGGAGCTGTTTTTT	CASRYGTVGNTGELFF
NA	NA	TRBV5-1	TRBJ2-2	TGCGCCAGCAGCTTGGACAACCCTAACACCGGGGAGCTGTTTTTT	CASSLDNPNTGELFF
NA	TRBD2	TRBV4-1	TRBJ2-7	TGCGCCAGCAGCCAAGAATTACTAGCGGGGAGCTCCTACGAGCAGTACTTC	CASSQELLAGSSYEQYF
NA	NA	TRBV7-9	TRBJ1-2	TGTGCCAGCAGCTTCACCGGGGAAAGCTTCGCCACCTTC	CASSFTGESFATF
NA	NA	TRBV25-1	TRBJ2-1	TGTGCCAGCAGTAACCCCGGGGACTACAATGAGCAGTTCTTC	CASSNPGDYNEQFF
NA	NA	TRBV4-1	TRBJ1-2	TGCGCCAGCAGCCAAGAGAGGATCTATGGCTACACCTTC	CASSQERIYGYTF
NA	NA	TRBV2	TRBJ2-3	TGTGCCAGCATGGGGGGGGCCACAGATACGCAGTATTTT	CASMGGATDTQYF
NA	NA	TRBV28	TRBJ1-2	TGTGCCAGCAGCTCTGACAGGATCTATGGCTACACCTTC	CASSSDRIYGYTF
NA	NA	TRBV20-1	TRBJ2-5	TGCAGTGCTTCACCGGACTCATCCCAGTACTTC	CSASPDSSQYF
NA	NA	TRBV4-1	TRBJ2-3	TGCGCCAGCAGCCAAGAAAGGCTCCGATCGCAGTATTTT	CASSQERLRSQYF
NA	NA	TRBV10-3	TRBJ2-3	TGTGCCATCAGTGAGTCCCTAGCCGCGCCAGATACGCAGTATTTT	CAISESLAAPDTQYF
once	TRBD2	TRBV10-3	TRBJ2-3	TGTGCCATCAGCAGGACTAGCGGGAGGGCAGATACGCAGTATTTT	CAISRTSGRADTQYF
NA	NA	TRBV24-1	TRBJ1-1	TGTGCCACCAGTGATTGGGGGAACACTGAAGCTTTCTTT	CATSDWGNTEAFF
NA	NA	TRBV5-1	TRBJ2-7	TGCGCCAGCAGCTTGGTAGGGACGCCAAACCCCTACGAGCAGTACTTC	CASSLVGTPNPYEQYF
NA	NA	TRBV19	TRBJ1-5	TGTGCCAGTGGCTGGGTTAGCAATCAGCCCCAGCATTTT	CASGWVSNQPQHF
NA	NA	TRBV19	TRBJ2-1	TGTGCCAGTAGTTCTCGGGACAACTACAATGAGCAGTTCTTC	CASSSRDNYNEQFF
NA	NA	TRBV3-1/TRBV3-2	TRBJ2-2	TGTGCCAGCGTCTTGGGGAGAGGGGACACCGGGGAGCTGTTTTTT	CASVLGRGDTGELFF
NA	NA	TRBV19	TRBJ1-2	TGTGCCAGTAGCGAGCGGGACCAGGTTTATGGCTACACCTTC	CASSERDQVYGYTF
NA	NA	TRBV11-2	TRBJ2-2	TGTGCCAGCAGCTTCTTGTTCTCGGCTGGGGAGCTGTTTTTT	CASSFLFSAGELFF
NA	NA	TRBV28	TRBJ1-1	TGTGCCGCGACGACGGACATGAACACTGAAGCTTTCTTT	CAATTDMNTEAFF
NA	NA	TRBV5-1	TRBJ2-5	TGCGCCAGCAGCGTGGCCGGGACACAAGAGACCCAGTACTTC	CASSVAGTQETQYF
NA	NA	TRBV3-1/TRBV3-2	TRBJ2-5	TGTGCCAGCAGCCAAGATAGACCTCAAGAGACCCAGTACTTC	CASSQDRPQETQYF
NA	NA	TRBV7-9	TRBJ1-2	TGTGCCAGCAGAGAGCAAACCGGGGCAGGCCAACTCGGTTACACCTTC	CASREQTGAGQLGYTF
NA	NA	TRBV7-2	TRBJ1-1	TGTGCCAGCAGCTTAGCGACCACAATGGGAACTGAAGCTTTCTTT	CASSLATTMGTEAFF